This T cell receptor (beta chain) was found in a study of PD-1 blockade in classical Hodgkin lymphoma. The assay was immunoSEQ multiplex PCR, and TCRdb's table has in-frame clones only and misses some. The repertoire has more than 90,000 clones, 81% of them found once; the top ten carry about 15%. This CDR3 contains 14 residues. Germline V CDR1 and CDR2: SNHLY, FYNNEI. V gave up 3 bases and J gave up 6 bases, with 15 bases separating them. In every patient, relapse followed autologous stem cell transplantation, while exposure to brentuximab vedotin differed. Progressive disease, partial response or complete response was each patient's best response.

The receptor was isolated from a human donor with classical Hodgkin lymphoma. Sequenced here: peripheral blood mononuclear cells (PBMCs), sampled before the second cycle of nivolumab. The chain has TRBV2 and TRBJ2-7; no definite D call. The CDR3 DNA is TGTGCCAGCAGTGACAGGTCCGGGTTGGTCGAGCAGTACTTC. Translating it yields CASSDRSGLVEQYF.